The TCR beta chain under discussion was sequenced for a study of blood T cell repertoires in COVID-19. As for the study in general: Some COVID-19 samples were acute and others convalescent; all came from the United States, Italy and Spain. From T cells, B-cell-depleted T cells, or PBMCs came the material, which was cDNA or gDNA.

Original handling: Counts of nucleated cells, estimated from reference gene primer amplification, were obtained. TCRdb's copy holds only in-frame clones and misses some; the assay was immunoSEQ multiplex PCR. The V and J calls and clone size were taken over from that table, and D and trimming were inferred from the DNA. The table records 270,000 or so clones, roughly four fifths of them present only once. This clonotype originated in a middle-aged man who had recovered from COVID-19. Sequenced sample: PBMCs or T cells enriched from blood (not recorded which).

CDR3 in amino acids: CASRTGEVGGYTF. The CDR3 DNA follows: TGTGCCAGTAGGACAGGCGAAGTTGGTGGCTACACCTTC. The chain recombines TRBV19 with TRBJ1-2, with D tentatively TRBD1 (6 bases). The CDR3 runs 13 residues. Germline CDR1 and CDR2: LNHDA and SQIVND (reference sequence). V was trimmed by 6 bases and J by 7 bases, leaving 15 bases between them.